This T cell receptor (beta chain) was identified in a study of shared clonotypes between healthy human individuals (TCRdb year 2020). Turning to the overall study: Three men and a couple of women, aged 18 to 49 years, made up the cohort. For each donor, CD4 naive and CD4 memory were each given three plates, CD8 naive was given two plates, and CD8 memory was given one plate. Blood TCR repertoires of about five healthy adults were deeply sequenced to estimate repertoire size and the extent of clonotype sharing between individuals. To increase sequencing depth and limit assay-specific biases, TCR repertoire library preparation and sequencing were carried out by different laboratories using diverse techniques. Leukapheresis yielded between about 0.85 and 10 billion PBMCs per donor. Results and caveats for the whole study, not just this receptor: Because the study included only a small number of donors, the genetic and exposure-history diversity represented was limited. Sampling was restricted to blood, and TCR repertoires in tissue are likely to differ from TCR repertoires in blood. Even with the large sequencing depth, rarefaction of the sorted-subset datasets indicated that sequencing was incomplete. Naive subsets generally had larger estimated clonotype richness than memory subsets. Higher generation probabilities were observed for clonotypes shared by all four sorted-subset donors than for non-shared clonotypes. Pairwise subsampling indicated that sequencing depth was expected to affect the degree of clonotype sharing among donors. Across a handful of donors, approximately 4.6% of naive CD4, around 3.3% of naive CD8, 2% to 2.5% of memory CD4, and under 0.45% of memory CD8 clonotypes were shared.

CDR1 MDHEN and CDR2 SYDVKM were looked up in the germline V gene. V was cut back by 6 bases and J by 5 bases, leaving a gap of 17 bases between them. The CDR3 starts with the cysteine, ends with the phenylalanine, and has 15 residues. Only CDR3 DNA is held: 45 bases, read in frame from base 1. Using the deep immunoSEQ assay, multiplex PCR amplified TCR CDR3 regions from genomic DNA. For each cell subset, the extracted genomic DNA was distributed evenly across all wells of several immunoSEQ 96-well plates, and each plate served as one replicate. For sorted subsets, each replicate PCR was loaded with roughly 190 ng genomic DNA, equivalent to approximately 27,000 T cell genomes. The purified libraries were quantified using a Qubit 3.0 fluorometer, sized with a Bioanalyzer 2100, and then quantified again using the KAPA Library Quantification kit. Each immunoSEQ 96-well plate was sequenced on its own single-read 150-cycle Illumina NextSeq 550 flow cell. In the original analysis: The immunoSEQ output contained only junctional sequences without quality scores, so filtering could not match that applied to full-length reads. Sequences were annotated with PyIR, a Python wrapper for IgBLAST v1.9, and V/J genes and CDR3 were assigned using IMGT germline references. Any read was removed if the V/J assignment was weak (E-value above 1e-6), the CDR3 was missing, or the read contained stop codons, out-of-frame junctions, or ambiguous translated residues. A V3J clonotype was defined by an identical inferred V gene, J gene, and CDR3 amino acid sequence. The percentage overlap between two repertoires was calculated by dividing the number of shared unique clonotypes by the size of the smaller repertoire. Richness of each repertoire was evaluated using RTK rarefaction, the Chao1 estimator, and Recon v2.1 estimates of unobserved clonotypes. Generation probabilities were computed with OLGA for all TCRbeta clonotypes obtained by the gDNA method from four donors. Drawn from immuneACCESS, this table holds only the in-frame rearrangements with V and J called that TCRdb kept. Clones are partly lost; checked studies trace under half to an unresolved V gene and leave the rest unexplained. V, J and clone size reflect that table, while D and trimming were determined from the DNA. The sample table shows roughly 2.1 million clones, and 93% are seen once. The ten biggest clones cover 1.5% to 2% of the sample.

On this clone: Its antigen is still unknown. No clone much larger than this one lies a single base away; base qualities are absent.

CD8 naive samples were CD45RO-negative cells positively selected for CCR7, giving a CD45RA+CCR7+ population that excluded TemRA cells. Healthy HIV-negative adults with no recently reported acute infections or vaccinations were included as donors. Every donor was a Caucasian adult living in Nashville, Tennessee, USA. Blood was obtained by leukapheresis, after which PBMCs were separated by Ficoll-Histopaque density gradient centrifugation and cryopreserved in liquid nitrogen vapor phase. Purity and quantity of every magnetically sorted T cell population were checked by analytical flow cytometry. From each sorted fraction, genomic DNA was isolated and quantified by UV absorbance on a Nanodrop 2000c.

This TCR was sampled from a man aged 18 to 30 in good health. Some clones in this sample may be carry-over from other donors' samples. The sequence links TRBV28 to TRBJ1-5; TRBD1 might be the D gene, on 5 matching bases. Specimen: naive CD8+ T cells from PBMCs. The intended sense of this specimen's cell subset or site label: CD45RA+CCR7+. The CDR3 in this case is CASRGDLRGYQPQHF. The nucleotide sequence is given as TGTGCCAGCAGGGGGGACTTGCGGGGATATCAGCCCCAGCATTTT.